This T cell receptor (beta chain) was captured by sequencing in a study of blood T cell repertoires in COVID-19. Study overall: From T cells, B-cell-depleted T cells, or PBMCs came the material, which was cDNA or gDNA.

Original processing notes: By means of reference gene primer amplification, nucleated cell counts were estimated. Profiled with immunoSEQ multiplex PCR; TCRdb holds only in-frame clones, not every one. Clonal size and the V and J genes are those of that table, whereas D and trimming came from the DNA. The data hold roughly 60,000 clones, with 75% to 90% observed a single time. The CDR3 runs to 14 residues. Germline CDR1 and CDR2: LGHDT and YNNKEL (reference sequence). The V gene lost 3 bases and the J gene lost 5 bases, with 10 bases spanning the gap. The chain combines TRBV3-1 (or the pseudogene TRBV3-2) with TRBJ2-2, with TRBD2 as a possible D gene (6 bases). Sequencing input: peripheral blood. The clonotype originates from a man older than 75 with acute or convalescent COVID-19. The CDR3 DNA follows: TGTGCCAGCAGCCATAAGGCGGGGACCGGGGAGCTGTTTTTT. This sequence encodes CASSHKAGTGELFF.